This T cell receptor (beta chain) was identified in a study of human T cells and chemical hapten exposure. Time point here: healthy volunteer bleed at 6 weeks. The template was total RNA from unfractionated whole blood. Germline-derived CDR1 and CDR2 are SSHAT and FNYEAQ (reference sequence). V gave up 3 bases and J gave up 6 bases, with 8 bases separating them. There are 13 residues in the CDR3. TCRdb reanalysed the RACE reads using MiXCR and keeps one entry per CDR3 protein. Among approximately 79,000 distinct CDR3 sequences listed, 8.6% were seen once. The chain recombines TRBV7-7 with TRBJ2-2; D gene ambiguous. The sequenced sample consisted of whole blood. This sequence was found in a male donor in good health. Some clones in this sample may be carry-over from other donors' samples. The DNA of the CDR3 is TGTGCCAGCAGCTTCGGAAACGCCGGGGAGCTGTTTTTT. As protein: CASSFGNAGELFF.